The clone carrying this T cell receptor beta chain has just one count. The data were produced by immunoSEQ multiplex PCR, yet TCRdb's version contains in-frame clones alone and is incomplete. The sample has about 39,000 clones, approximately 90% seen once; the top ten hold 0.4% to 0.55%. This CDR3 has 15 residues. Germline-derived CDR1 and CDR2 are SGHVS and FNYEAQ. The J segment lost 7 bases and the V segment lost 6 bases, leaving 9 bases of the junction unmatched. These data come from a study of T cell changes during pregnancy in multiple sclerosis. The sample in question was CD4+ T cells from peripheral blood mononuclear cells, obtained in the first trimester of pregnancy. The chain recombines TRBV7-6 with TRBJ2-5; 12 bases map to TRBD1. The receptor's source is a female donor in good health, enrolled as a control in a pregnancy study. Written as DNA, the CDR3 is TGTGCCAGCAGTCGACCGGGACAGGGGGCAGGGACCCAGTACTTC. Translation gives CASSRPGQGAGTQYF.